This entry lists 10 T cell receptor beta chains sequenced from one sample in a study of cytomegalovirus exposure and HLA in healthy donors. PCR amplification relied on 60 Vbeta primers (plus 13 Jbeta primers). Profiled with immunoSEQ multiplex PCR; TCRdb holds only in-frame clones, not every one. The data contain fewer than 200,000 clones, less than 90% of them singletons. The source material was PBMCs. The receptors were gathered from a girl younger than two in good health and CMV-seronegative.

The chain links TRBV2 to TRBJ1-2; 9 bases map to TRBD1. The junction had 5 bases not matched to a gene; V was cut back by 7 bases and J by 5 bases. The V gene's germline CDR1 is SNHLY and CDR2 FYNNEI. This CDR3 contains 13 residues. The chain's CDR3 is CASTGQGRYGYTF. DNA of the CDR3: TGTGCCAGCACAGGACAGGGGAGGTATGGCTACACCTTC.

J is TRBJ1-1 and V is TRBV11-2; D may be TRBD1 (5 bases). This CDR3 has 12 residues. Germline CDR1 reads SGHAT; CDR2 reads FQNNGV. The ends were cut back, 1 base at V and 8 bases at J, with 8 bases in the middle. The CDR3 DNA follows: TGTGCCAGCAGCTTAGCGGCAGGGGAAGCTTTCTTT. This translates into CASSLAAGEAFF.

J is TRBJ2-1 and V is TRBV5-6, with 7 bases lining up with TRBD2. J was trimmed by 1 base and V by 5 bases; bases with no gene match: 9. The CDR3 consists of 16 residues. The germline CDR1 and CDR2 sequences are SGHDT and YYEEEE. Here the CDR3 DNA reads TGTGCCAGCAGTGTTCGCGGCGGGAGATCCTACAATGAGCAGTTCTTC. As protein: CASSVRGGRSYNEQFF.

V usage is TRBV7-8 and J usage is TRBJ2-3, with 7 nucleotides matching TRBD1. Germline V gene data show CDR1 as SGHVS and CDR2 as FQNEAQ. V shed 1 base, J shed 5 bases, and the junction held 0 bases outside the gene matches. The CDR3 runs to 13 residues. CDR3 bases: TGTGCCAGCAGCTTAGGGACAGGAGATACGCAGTATTTT. Translating it yields CASSLGTGDTQYF.

This chain uses TRBV4-1 with TRBJ2-7, with TRBD2 identical over 8 bases. Per the germline V gene, CDR1 is MGHRA and CDR2 is YSYEKL. This CDR3 spans 16 amino acids. The V segment lost 0 bases and the J segment 0 bases; nucleotides outside the gene matches: 4. CDR3 residues: CASSQDLSGSSYEQYF. The DNA for the CDR3 is TGCGCCAGCAGCCAAGATTTGAGCGGGAGCTCCTACGAGCAGTACTTC.

The rearrangement joins TRBV29-1 to TRBJ2-7; tentative D call: TRBD1 (5 bases). CDR1 is SQVTM, CDR2 ANQGSEA, per germline. The ends were cut back, 4 bases at V and 3 bases at J, with 10 bases in the middle. The CDR3 is 12 residues long. As DNA, the CDR3 is TGCAGCGTTGTAGAAGACAGCTACGAGCAGTACTTC. As protein: CSVVEDSYEQYF.

This sequence joins TRBV4-2 and TRBJ2-1; a possible D gene is TRBD1 (5 bases). Germline V gives CDR1 LGHNA, CDR2 YNFKEQ. The CDR3 loop spans 14 amino acids. V lost 4 bases, J lost 8 bases, and 15 bases lay in between. The CDR3 sequence: CASSPRTSTDEQFF. The CDR3, as DNA: TGTGCCAGCAGCCCTCGGACAAGTACGGATGAGCAGTTCTTC.

The J gene is TRBJ2-3, the V gene TRBV7-2, with TRBD2 matching over 10 bases. The CDR3 sequence is 18 residues long. V gave up 1 base and J gave up 2 bases; unmatched junction bases: 9. The germline V gene encodes CDR1 SGHTA and CDR2 FQGNSA. The CDR3 sequence: CASSLELAGPLATDTQYF. The DNA of the CDR3 is TGTGCCAGCAGCTTAGAACTAGCGGGGCCTCTAGCCACAGATACGCAGTATTTT.

J is TRBJ2-2 and V is TRBV18; D unclear. V dropped 3 bases and J dropped 0 bases, with 5 bases sitting between them. The CDR3 contains 14 residues. Germline V gives CDR1 KGHSH, CDR2 LQKENI. DNA for the CDR3: TGTGCCAGCTCACCCCCATCGAACACCGGGGAGCTGTTTTTT. It is translated as CASSPPSNTGELFF.

This sequence joins TRBV7-2 and TRBJ2-7; 13 positions match TRBD2. The CDR3 spans 15 residues. J was trimmed by 4 bases and V by 4 bases; bases with no gene match: 4. Germline loops: CDR1 SGHTA, CDR2 FQGNSA. In DNA, the CDR3 is TGTGCCAGCAGCTACGGGACTAGCGGGACTTACGAGCAGTACTTC. Amino acids: CASSYGTSGTYEQYF.